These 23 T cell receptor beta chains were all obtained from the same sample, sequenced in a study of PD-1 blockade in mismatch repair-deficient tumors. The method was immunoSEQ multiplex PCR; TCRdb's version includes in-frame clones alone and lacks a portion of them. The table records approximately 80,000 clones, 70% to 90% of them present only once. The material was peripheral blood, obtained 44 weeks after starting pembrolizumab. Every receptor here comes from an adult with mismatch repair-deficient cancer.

CDR3 bases: TGTGCCAGCAGAAATGGGGGGAGGTATCCTGAAGCTTTCTTT. It encodes CASRNGGRYPEAFF. The chain combines TRBV6-5 with TRBJ1-1, with a weak D call TRBD1 (5 bases). Trimming took off 6 bases at V and 6 bases at J, with 17 bases between the two ends. Germline V lookup: CDR1 MNHEY, CDR2 SVGAGI. The CDR3 runs 14 residues.

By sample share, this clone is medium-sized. For the CDR3, the DNA is TGCGCCAGCAGCCAAGTCCTTCATCAGCCCCAGCATTTT. Translating gives CASSQVLHQPQHF. The chain combines TRBV4-1 with TRBJ1-5; D ambiguous. The CDR3 runs to 13 residues. The V end was cut by 1 base, the J end by 5 bases, with 6 bases between. Germline V gene data show CDR1 as MGHRA and CDR2 as YSYEKL.

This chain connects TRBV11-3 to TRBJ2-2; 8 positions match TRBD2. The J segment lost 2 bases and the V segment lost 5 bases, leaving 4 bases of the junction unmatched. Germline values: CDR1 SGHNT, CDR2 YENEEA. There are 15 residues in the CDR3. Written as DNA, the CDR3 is TGTGCCAGCAGCCAAGCGGGAGCTAACACCGGGGAGCTGTTTTTT. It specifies CASSQAGANTGELFF.

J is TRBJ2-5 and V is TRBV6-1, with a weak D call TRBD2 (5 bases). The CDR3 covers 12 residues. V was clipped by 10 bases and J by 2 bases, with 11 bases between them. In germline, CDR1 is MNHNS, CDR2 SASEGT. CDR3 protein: CATTGNQETQYF. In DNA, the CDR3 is TGTGCCACAACCGGGAATCAAGAGACCCAGTACTTC.

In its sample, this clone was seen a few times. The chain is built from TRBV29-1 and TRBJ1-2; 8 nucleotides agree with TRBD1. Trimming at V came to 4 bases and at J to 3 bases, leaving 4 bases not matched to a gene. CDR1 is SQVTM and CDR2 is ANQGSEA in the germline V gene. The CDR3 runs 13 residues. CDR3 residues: CSVAAGGDYGYTF. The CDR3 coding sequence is TGCAGCGTTGCTGCAGGGGGCGACTATGGCTACACCTTC.

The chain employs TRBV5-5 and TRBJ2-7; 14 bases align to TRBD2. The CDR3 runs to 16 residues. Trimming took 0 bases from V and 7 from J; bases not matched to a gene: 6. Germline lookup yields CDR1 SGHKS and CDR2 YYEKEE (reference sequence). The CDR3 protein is CASSLAGLAGVYEQYF. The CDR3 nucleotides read TGTGCCAGCAGCTTGGCGGGACTAGCGGGAGTTTATGAGCAGTACTTC.

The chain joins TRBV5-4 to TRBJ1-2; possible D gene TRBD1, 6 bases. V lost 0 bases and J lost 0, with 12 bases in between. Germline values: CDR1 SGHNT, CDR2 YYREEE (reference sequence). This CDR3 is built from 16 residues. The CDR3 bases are TGTGCCAGCAGCTTGGGAGTTCAGGGGCCTAACTATGGCTACACCTTC. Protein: CASSLGVQGPNYGYTF.

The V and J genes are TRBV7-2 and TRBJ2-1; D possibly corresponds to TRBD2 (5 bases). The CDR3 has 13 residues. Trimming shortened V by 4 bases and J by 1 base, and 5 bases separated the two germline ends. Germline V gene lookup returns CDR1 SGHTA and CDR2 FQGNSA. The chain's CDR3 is CASSSGSYNEQFF. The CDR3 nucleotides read TGTGCCAGCAGCTCGGGGTCCTACAATGAGCAGTTCTTC.

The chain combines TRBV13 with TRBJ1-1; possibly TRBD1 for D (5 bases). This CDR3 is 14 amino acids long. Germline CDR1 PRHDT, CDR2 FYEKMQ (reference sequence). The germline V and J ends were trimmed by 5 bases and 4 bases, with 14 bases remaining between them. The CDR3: CASSLQSGSTEAFF. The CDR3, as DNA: TGTGCCAGCAGCCTCCAATCAGGGTCCACTGAAGCTTTCTTT.

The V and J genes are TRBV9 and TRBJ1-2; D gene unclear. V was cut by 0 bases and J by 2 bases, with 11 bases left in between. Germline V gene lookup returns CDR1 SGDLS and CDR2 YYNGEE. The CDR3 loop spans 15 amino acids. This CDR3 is CASSVEASSNYGYTF. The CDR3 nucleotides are TGTGCCAGCAGCGTAGAGGCATCCTCCAACTATGGCTACACCTTC.

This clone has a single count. CDR3 nucleotides: TGCGCCAGCAGCTTGGAGGCAGACTACTACGAGCAGTACTTC. The encoded protein is CASSLEADYYEQYF. This chain joins TRBV5-1 and TRBJ2-7; weak D call: TRBD2 (5 bases). Germline loops: CDR1 SGHRS, CDR2 YFSETQ. V lost 0 bases and J 3 bases, leaving 10 bases between the germline ends. The CDR3 sequence is 14 residues long. Full variable domain (outside the CDR3, taken from reference TRBV5-1 and TRBJ2-7): KAGVTQTPRYLIKTRGQQVTLSCSPISGHRSVSWYQQTPGQGLQFLFEYFSETQRNKGNFPGRFSGRQFSNSRSEMNVSTLELGDSALYLCASSLEADYYEQYFGPGTRLTVT.

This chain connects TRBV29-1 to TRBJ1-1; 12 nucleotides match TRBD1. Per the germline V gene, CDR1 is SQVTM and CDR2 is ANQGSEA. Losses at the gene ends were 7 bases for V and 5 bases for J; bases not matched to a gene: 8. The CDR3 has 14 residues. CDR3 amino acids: CSAWDRGRETEAFF. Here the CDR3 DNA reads TGCAGCGCCTGGGACAGGGGGCGAGAAACTGAAGCTTTCTTT.

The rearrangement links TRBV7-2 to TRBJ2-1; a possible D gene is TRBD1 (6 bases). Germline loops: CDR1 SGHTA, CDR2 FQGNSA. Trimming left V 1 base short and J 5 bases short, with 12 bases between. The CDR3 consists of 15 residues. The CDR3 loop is CASSLVKQGHNEQFF. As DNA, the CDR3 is TGTGCCAGCAGCTTAGTGAAACAGGGCCACAATGAGCAGTTCTTC.

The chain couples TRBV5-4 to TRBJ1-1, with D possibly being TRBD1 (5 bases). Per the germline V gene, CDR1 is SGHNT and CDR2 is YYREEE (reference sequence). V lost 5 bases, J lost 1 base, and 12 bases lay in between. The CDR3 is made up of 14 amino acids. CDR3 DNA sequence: TGTGCCAGCAGAAGGGGAGGAGGGAACACTGAAGCTTTCTTT. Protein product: CASRRGGGNTEAFF.

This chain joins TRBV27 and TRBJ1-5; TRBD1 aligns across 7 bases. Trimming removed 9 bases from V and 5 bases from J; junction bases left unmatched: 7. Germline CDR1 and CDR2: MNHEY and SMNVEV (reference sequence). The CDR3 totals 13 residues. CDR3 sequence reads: CASKGGRDQPQHF. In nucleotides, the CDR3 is TGTGCCAGTAAAGGGGGCAGGGATCAGCCCCAGCATTTT.

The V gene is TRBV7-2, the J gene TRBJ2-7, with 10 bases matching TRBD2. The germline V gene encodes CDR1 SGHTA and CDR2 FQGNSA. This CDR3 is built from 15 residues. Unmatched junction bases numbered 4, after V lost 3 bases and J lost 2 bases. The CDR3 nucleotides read TGTGCCAGCAGCTTGACTAGCGGGCTAACCTACGAGCAGTACTTC. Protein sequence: CASSLTSGLTYEQYF.

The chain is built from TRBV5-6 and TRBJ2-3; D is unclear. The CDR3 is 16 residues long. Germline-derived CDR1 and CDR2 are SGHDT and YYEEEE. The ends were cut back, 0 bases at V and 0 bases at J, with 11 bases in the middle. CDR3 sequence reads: CASSLGAGISTDTQYF. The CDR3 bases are TGTGCCAGCAGCTTGGGGGCAGGCATTAGCACAGATACGCAGTATTTT.

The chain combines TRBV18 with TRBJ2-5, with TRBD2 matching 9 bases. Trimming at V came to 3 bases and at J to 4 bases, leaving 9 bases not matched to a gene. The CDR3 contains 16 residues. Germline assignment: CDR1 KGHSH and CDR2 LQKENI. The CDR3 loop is CASSPSLAGLGETQYF. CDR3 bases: TGTGCCAGCTCACCTTCGCTAGCGGGATTAGGAGAGACCCAGTACTTC.

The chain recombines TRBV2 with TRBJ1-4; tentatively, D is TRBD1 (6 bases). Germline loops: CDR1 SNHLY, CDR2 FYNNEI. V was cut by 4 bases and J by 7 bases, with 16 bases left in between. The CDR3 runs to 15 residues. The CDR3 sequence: CASSVGEGVSEKLFF. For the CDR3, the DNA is TGTGCCAGCAGTGTTGGGGAGGGGGTTTCTGAAAAACTGTTTTTT.

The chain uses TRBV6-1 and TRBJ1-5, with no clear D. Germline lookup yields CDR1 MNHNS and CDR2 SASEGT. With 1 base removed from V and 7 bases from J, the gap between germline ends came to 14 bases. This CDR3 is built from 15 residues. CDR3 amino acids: CASSEEDGVEQPQHF. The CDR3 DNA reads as TGTGCCAGCAGTGAAGAAGACGGGGTCGAGCAGCCCCAGCATTTT.

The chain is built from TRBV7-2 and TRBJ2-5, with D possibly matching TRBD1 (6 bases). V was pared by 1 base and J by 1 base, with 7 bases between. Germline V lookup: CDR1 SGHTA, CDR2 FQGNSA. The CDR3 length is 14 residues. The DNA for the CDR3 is TGTGCCAGCAGCTTAGACAGGGCCCAAGAGACCCAGTACTTC. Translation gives CASSLDRAQETQYF.

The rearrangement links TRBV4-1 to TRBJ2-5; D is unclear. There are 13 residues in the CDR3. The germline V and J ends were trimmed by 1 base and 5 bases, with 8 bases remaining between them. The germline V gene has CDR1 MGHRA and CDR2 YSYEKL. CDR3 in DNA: TGCGCCAGCAGCCAAGCCTGGGGTGAGACCCAGTACTTC. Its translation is CASSQAWGETQYF.

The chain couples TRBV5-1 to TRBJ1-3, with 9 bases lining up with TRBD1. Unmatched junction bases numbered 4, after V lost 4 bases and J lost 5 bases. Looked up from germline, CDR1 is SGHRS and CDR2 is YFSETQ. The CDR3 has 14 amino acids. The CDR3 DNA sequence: TGCGCCAGCAGCCCGGGACAGGGACGAAACACCATATATTTT. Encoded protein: CASSPGQGRNTIYF.